The clone carrying this TCR beta chain was counted ten times or more. What it binds is unknown. The germline V gene encodes CDR1 SGHTA and CDR2 FQGNSA. This CDR3 is 15 amino acids long. With 3 bases removed from V and 3 bases from J, the gap between germline ends came to 11 bases. These data belong to a study of HIV-infected patients and healthy controls. Antiretroviral therapy had run roughly three months, about 14 weeks, before follow-up blood collection. Whole blood was used without fractionation, so all unsorted peripheral T cells were included. Enrollment excluded donors with tumors, hepatitis B or C, or recent vaccination. Findings and limits, study-wide: MAIT alpha-chain CDR3s were frequent in healthy controls, depleted in HIV+.

Alpha and beta constant-region primers primed reverse transcription of around 540 ng RNA. Using multiplexing indices, alpha and beta chain libraries were generated apart by chain-specific third strand synthesis. A single record per CDR3 protein comes from TCRdb applying MiXCR to the 5' RACE reads. The sample contains about 14,000 distinct CDR3 sequences, 9.5% to 15% of which appear only once. The sample in question was blood, obtained during antiretroviral therapy. The origin of this receptor is an adult with HIV infection. The donor label of this sample is uncertain. The chain has TRBV7-2 and TRBJ2-2; TRBD1 might be the D (5 bases). CDR3 sequence: CASSFDSSYTGELFF. Here the CDR3 DNA reads TGTGCCAGCAGCTTCGACAGCTCGTACACCGGGGAGCTGTTTTTT.